These 30 T cell receptor beta chains originate from one sample sequenced in a study of shared clonotypes between healthy human individuals. Produced via immunoSEQ multiplex PCR; TCRdb's table is partial and in-frame only. This sample has some 2.1 million clones; roughly 96% occur once, and the top ten carry 0.13%. The sequencing sample was made of naive CD4+ T cells sorted from blood. Subset indicated: CD45RA+ positively selected. These receptors all come from a man between 18 and 35 years old in good health.

The DNA of the CDR3 is TGTGCCAGCAGACGCGTCAAAGGGGGCACTAATGAAAAACTGTTTTTT. Protein: CASRRVKGGTNEKLFF. This chain uses TRBV11-2 with TRBJ1-4, with 7 bases fitting TRBD1. The CDR3 loop spans 16 amino acids. The V segment lost 6 bases and the J segment 2 bases; nucleotides outside the gene matches: 9. Germline V gene data show CDR1 as SGHAT and CDR2 as FQNNGV.

Comments on this clone: Within the sample, other DNA sequences also encode this same CDR3. This chain connects TRBV18 to TRBJ2-5; D gene uncertain. This CDR3 spans 13 amino acids. Trimming took 4 bases from V and 2 from J, leaving 8 bases between them. Germline assignment: CDR1 KGHSH and CDR2 LQKENI. CDR3 sequence (DNA): TGTGCCAGCTCACTTTTTGAGCAAGAGACCCAGTACTTC. It yields the protein CASSLFEQETQYF.

This chain uses TRBV7-9 with TRBJ2-1; D gene uncertain. Germline V lookup: CDR1 SEHNR, CDR2 FQNEAQ (reference sequence). Trimming left V 0 bases short and J 0 bases short, with 9 bases between. This CDR3 spans 16 amino acids. The CDR3: CASSLADLSSYNEQFF. DNA for the CDR3: TGTGCCAGCAGCTTAGCCGACCTTAGCTCCTACAATGAGCAGTTCTTC. Drawing the rest from reference TRBV7-9 and TRBJ2-1, the complete variable domain is DTGVSQNPRHKITKRGQNVTFRCDPISEHNRLYWYRQTLGQGPEFLTYFQNEAQLEKSRLLSDRFSAERPKGSFSTLEIQRTEQGDSAMYLCASSLADLSSYNEQFFGPGTRLTVL.

Remarks on this clone: The sample holds other DNA sequences that translate to the same CDR3. The gene calls are TRBV9 and TRBJ1-5; maybe TRBD1 (5 bases). CDR1 is SGDLS, CDR2 YYNGEE, per germline. This CDR3 spans 15 amino acids. V shed 0 bases and J shed 2 bases, with 9 bases lying between them. The CDR3 DNA reads as TGTGCCAGCAGCGTAGGGCAGGGTGGCAATCAGCCCCAGCATTTT. This sequence encodes CASSVGQGGNQPQHF.

V and J are TRBV27 and TRBJ1-3; D remains unclear. Germline V gene sequence: CDR1 MNHEY, CDR2 SMNVEV (reference sequence). The CDR3 runs 13 residues. V was pared by 8 bases and J by 1 base, with 9 bases between. Here the CDR3 reads CASRDLSGNTIYF. CDR3 in DNA: TGTGCCAGCCGAGATCTGTCTGGAAACACCATATATTTT.

V and J are TRBV11-2 and TRBJ2-7, with 8 bases that match TRBD1. This CDR3 contains 15 residues. From germline, CDR1 is SGHAT and CDR2 FQNNGV. V was clipped by 4 bases and J by 1 base; unmatched bases: 6. CDR3 amino acids: CASSSTGGRSYEQYF. CDR3 nucleotides: TGTGCCAGCAGCTCAACAGGGGGGCGATCCTACGAGCAGTACTTC.

This rearrangement joins TRBV19 to TRBJ1-5; D gene ambiguous. CDR1 and CDR2 from the germline V gene are LNHDA and SQIVND (reference sequence). This CDR3 is built from 16 residues. Deletions cut 8 bases from V and 0 bases from J, with 17 bases between. CDR3 sequence (DNA): TGTGCCAGTCGACTAAGGCTGGCAGATAGCAATCAGCCCCAGCATTTT. It is translated as CASRLRLADSNQPQHF.

The chain recombines TRBV2 with TRBJ2-7; 7 positions match TRBD1. Germline CDR1 is SNHLY and CDR2 is FYNNEI. Germline trimming cut 3 bases from V and 2 bases from J; bases unmatched to any gene: 4. The CDR3 consists of 14 residues. The CDR3 here is CASSDWDSTYEQYF. The CDR3 nucleotides read TGTGCCAGCAGTGATTGGGACAGTACCTACGAGCAGTACTTC.

This chain connects TRBV5-4 to TRBJ2-3; 12 bases map to TRBD2. The CDR3 extends over 15 amino acids. J lost 3 bases, V lost 3 bases, and 2 bases had no gene match. Germline V gene lookup returns CDR1 SGHNT and CDR2 YYREEE (reference sequence). The chain's CDR3 is CASSSTSGGTDTQYF. The CDR3 DNA is TGTGCCAGCAGCTCGACTAGCGGGGGAACAGATACGCAGTATTTT.

The chain is built from TRBV7-2 and TRBJ2-3, with 8 bases matching TRBD2. The J segment lost 2 bases and the V segment lost 3 bases, leaving 4 bases of the junction unmatched. This CDR3 has 15 residues. The germline gives CDR1 SGHTA, CDR2 FQGNSA. The CDR3 sequence: CASSFVGRDTDTQYF. CDR3 in DNA: TGTGCCAGCAGCTTTGTCGGGAGGGACACAGATACGCAGTATTTT.

The chain has TRBV2 and TRBJ2-1; 9 bases fit TRBD2. CDR1 SNHLY and CDR2 FYNNEI come from the germline V gene. The trim removed 8 bases at V and 0 bases at J, leaving 11 bases unmatched. This CDR3 is built from 17 residues. For the CDR3, the DNA is TGTGCCAGCGACCGTGGGACTAGCCAAAGCTCCTACAATGAGCAGTTCTTC. This sequence encodes CASDRGTSQSSYNEQFF. Looking up the rest from reference TRBV2 and TRBJ2-1 gives the full variable domain: EPEVTQTPSHQVTQMGQEVILRCVPISNHLYFYWYRQILGQKVEFLVSFYNNEISEKSEIFDDQFSVERPDGSNFTLKIRSTKLEDSAMYFCASDRGTSQSSYNEQFFGPGTRLTVL.

V usage is TRBV30 and J usage is TRBJ1-2; 9 bases agree with TRBD1. Germline CDR1 and CDR2: GTSNPN and SVGIG (reference sequence). V lost 5 bases and J lost 7; bases outside the gene matches: 5. This CDR3 region has 12 residues. This CDR3 reads CAWSTGGPGYTF. The CDR3 DNA sequence: TGTGCCTGGTCAACAGGGGGCCCTGGCTACACCTTC.

V gene TRBV5-1 combines with J gene TRBJ1-1; tentatively, D is TRBD1 (5 bases). The CDR3 is 15 residues long. The V gene lost 3 bases and the J gene lost 0 bases, with 12 bases spanning the gap. Germline V gene lookup returns CDR1 SGHRS and CDR2 YFSETQ. The CDR3 nucleotides are TGCGCCAGCAGCTCGGGGCGGGTGATGAACACTGAAGCTTTCTTT. It translates to CASSSGRVMNTEAFF.

The gene calls are TRBV28 and TRBJ1-2; tentative D call: TRBD1 (6 bases). This CDR3 has 17 amino acids. The V gene's germline CDR1 is MDHEN and CDR2 SYDVKM. V lost 5 bases, J lost 1 base, and 20 bases lay in between. DNA for the CDR3: TGTGCCAGCAGTCCCAGTGTGGACAGCCGATATAACTATGGCTACACCTTC. Protein product: CASSPSVDSRYNYGYTF.

In this sample, this clone turned up once. The genes are TRBV19 and TRBJ1-1; D gene unclear. CDR1 LNHDA and CDR2 SQIVND come from the germline V gene (reference sequence). The V end was cut by 8 bases, the J end by 0 bases, with 10 bases between. The CDR3 covers 13 residues. The CDR3, as DNA: TGTGCCAGTCGTAACTTCATGAACACTGAAGCTTTCTTT. Translated: CASRNFMNTEAFF.

The V call is TRBV27, the J call TRBJ1-5; no clear D gene. With 6 bases removed from V and 4 bases from J, the gap between germline ends came to 22 bases. CDR3 length: 17 amino acids. Germline V lookup: CDR1 MNHEY, CDR2 SMNVEV (reference sequence). As DNA, the CDR3 is TGTGCCAGCAGAAAAACGCCCCCGGGAGGGAGGAATCAGCCCCAGCATTTT. This gives the protein CASRKTPPGGRNQPQHF.

The rearrangement uses TRBV6-5 and TRBJ2-1, with 9 bases aligning to TRBD2. The CDR3 loop spans 15 amino acids. Germline trimming cut 5 bases from V and 10 bases from J; bases unmatched to any gene: 12. Germline values: CDR1 MNHEY, CDR2 SVGAGI. The CDR3 DNA follows: TGTGCCAGCAGTCCCCTAGGGGCGGGAGGGAGCGAGCAGTTCTTC. Translation gives CASSPLGAGGSEQFF.

This chain links TRBV2 with TRBJ2-1, with TRBD2 identical over 11 bases. Trimming cost V 6 bases and J 3 bases; bases outside gene matches: 4. CDR1 SNHLY and CDR2 FYNNEI come from the germline V gene. The CDR3 is 15 amino acids. The CDR3: CASRSSGGNYNEQFF. CDR3 DNA sequence: TGTGCCAGCAGGTCTAGCGGGGGGAACTACAATGAGCAGTTCTTC.

The genes are TRBV18 and TRBJ2-2, with no clear D. Germline CDR1 and CDR2: KGHSH and LQKENI. Between the trimmed V and J ends, which lost 0 bases and 5 bases, there was a span of 10 bases. This CDR3 has 15 amino acids. CDR3 region: CASSPPARDTGELFF. The CDR3 coding sequence is TGTGCCAGCTCACCACCGGCGAGAGATACCGGGGAGCTGTTTTTT.

The chain joins TRBV2 to TRBJ2-5; 10 positions match TRBD1. Germline values: CDR1 SNHLY, CDR2 FYNNEI. The J segment lost 4 bases and the V segment lost 7 bases, leaving 6 bases of the junction unmatched. The CDR3 consists of 14 residues. The CDR3 sequence: CASKGTGASETQYF. CDR3 sequence (DNA): TGTGCCAGCAAAGGGACAGGGGCCTCAGAGACCCAGTACTTC.

This rearrangement joins TRBV7-3 to TRBJ1-2; no reliable D call. Trimming left V 4 bases short and J 6 bases short, with 12 bases between. This CDR3 has 13 residues. Germline CDR1 SGHTA, CDR2 FQGTGA. CDR3 sequence reads: CASSSSGFNGYTF. The CDR3 DNA reads as TGTGCCAGCAGCTCTAGCGGGTTTAATGGCTACACCTTC.

The CDR3 nucleotides read TGTGCCAGTAGTATTGTGTCGGCAGGGGGAAACACCATATATTTT. Its protein product is CASSIVSAGGNTIYF. The chain links TRBV19 to TRBJ1-3; TRBD1 is a possible D gene (5 bases). The CDR3 contains 15 residues. V was trimmed by 3 bases and J by 4 bases, leaving 13 bases between them. CDR1 LNHDA and CDR2 SQIVND come from the germline V gene (reference sequence).

This rearrangement joins TRBV4-1 to TRBJ1-2; D is possibly TRBD1 (5 bases). Germline-derived CDR1 and CDR2 are MGHRA and YSYEKL. This CDR3 comprises 15 residues. V lost 4 bases and J lost 0, with 12 bases in between. As DNA, the CDR3 is TGCGCCAGCAGCCCCGGGACTATAGCTAACTATGGCTACACCTTC. Amino acids: CASSPGTIANYGYTF.

This chain connects TRBV11-2 to TRBJ1-2; D not certain. This CDR3 region has 13 residues. V shed 5 bases and J shed 3 bases, with 10 bases lying between them. The germline V gene has CDR1 SGHAT and CDR2 FQNNGV. The CDR3: CASSPVSDYGYTF. The CDR3 bases are TGTGCCAGCAGCCCTGTGTCTGACTATGGCTACACCTTC.

The chain employs TRBV15 and TRBJ2-1; 9 positions agree with TRBD1. V dropped 7 bases and J dropped 3; count of bases not matched to a gene: 7. This CDR3 is 15 amino acids long. From germline, CDR1 is LNHNV and CDR2 YYDKDF (reference sequence). CDR3 DNA: TGTGCCACCAAATGGGACAGGGTGAGCTACAATGAGCAGTTCTTC. It translates to CATKWDRVSYNEQFF.

V and J are TRBV4-1 and TRBJ1-3; D call uncertain. Germline lookup yields CDR1 MGHRA and CDR2 YSYEKL. The CDR3 sequence is 15 residues long. With 1 base removed from V and 1 base from J, the gap between germline ends came to 8 bases. The CDR3 spells CASSQGTDSGNTIYF. The CDR3 DNA is TGCGCCAGCAGCCAAGGCACGGATTCTGGAAACACCATATATTTT.

This chain connects TRBV7-9 to TRBJ2-5; D is undetermined. Germline values: CDR1 SEHNR, CDR2 FQNEAQ (reference sequence). The ends were cut back, 10 bases at V and 5 bases at J, with 17 bases in the middle. The CDR3 is 13 residues long. CDR3: CATSPPRRETQYF. In nucleotides, the CDR3 is TGTGCCACCTCCCCTCCCAGGCGGGAGACCCAGTACTTC.

A few counts support this clone. Other DNA sequences in the sample encode the same CDR3. This chain connects TRBV7-2 to TRBJ2-7, with TRBD2 as a possible D gene (6 bases). The CDR3 runs 13 residues. Germline values: CDR1 SGHTA, CDR2 FQGNSA. Trimming stripped 4 bases from V and 5 bases from J, with 12 bases between. This chain's CDR3 is CASSSGTGNEQYF. DNA of the CDR3: TGTGCCAGCAGCTCCGGGACTGGCAACGAGCAGTACTTC.

In DNA form, the CDR3 reads TGTGCCAGCAGCCGACAAGCCTACGAGCAGTACTTC. Protein product: CASSRQAYEQYF. The chain employs TRBV5-6 and TRBJ2-7, with D hard to call. V was clipped by 4 bases and J by 2 bases, with 7 bases between them. CDR1 and CDR2 from the germline V gene are SGHDT and YYEEEE. This CDR3 has 12 amino acids. Filled out from reference TRBV5-6 and TRBJ2-7, the complete variable domain reads DAGVTQSPTHLIKTRGQQVTLRCSPKSGHDTVSWYQQALGQGPQFIFQYYEEEERQRGNFPDRFSGHQFPNYSSELNVNALLLGDSALYLCASSRQAYEQYFGPGTRLTVT.

The gene calls are TRBV6-5 and TRBJ2-7, with D hard to call. There are 15 residues in the CDR3. V shed 7 bases and J shed 3 bases, with 19 bases lying between them. From germline, CDR1 is MNHEY and CDR2 SVGAGI. The CDR3 bases are TGTGCCAGCACCCAGGACCCCTCGCTCCTCTACGAGCAGTACTTC. It codes for CASTQDPSLLYEQYF.